The 26 T cell receptor beta chains reported below all come from one sample, sequenced in a study of T cells expressing NK-cell markers (dated by TCRdb to 2020 to 2021). Library method: 5' RACE. Reads for this sample came from an Illumina HiSeq 2000. TCRdb reprocessed the public reads and reports one entry per CDR3 protein sequence, without DNA. The sample's table lists a count of roughly 420,000 distinct CDR3 sequences. The top ten constitute 6% to 9.5% of the sample. Material for sequencing was blood T cells: a sorted CD56 or NKG2C T cell subset, CD4+ or CD8+ T cells, or bulk PBMC T cells (not recorded which). These receptors all stem from a woman aged 18 to 75 in good health.

This chain joins TRBV6-1 and TRBJ1-6; the TRBD1 assignment by TCRdb is unverifiable without DNA. The CDR3 totals 16 residues. Germline loops: CDR1 MNHNS, CDR2 SASEGT. This CDR3 is CASSSTGTGRNSPLHF.

The chain carries TRBV4-3 and TRBJ2-3; the TCRdb call, TRBD2, lacks DNA for checking. This CDR3 is built from 18 residues. CDR1 is LGHNA and CDR2 is YSLEER in the germline V gene. The CDR3 sequence: CASSQAFSGGGGADTQYF.

The rearrangement joins TRBV7-8 to TRBJ1-3. The V gene's germline CDR1 is SGHVS and CDR2 FQNEAQ. The CDR3 sequence is 14 residues long. CDR3 residues: CASSLGSSGNTIYF.

CDR3: CAWSASVNTEAFF. This rearrangement joins TRBV30 to TRBJ1-1. From germline, CDR1 is GTSNPN and CDR2 SVGIG (reference sequence). CDR3 size: 13 residues.

The gene calls are TRBV12-3 or TRBV12-4 and TRBJ2-5; without DNA, the TCRdb call of TRBD1 cannot be checked. This CDR3 is 17 amino acids long. The CDR3 protein is CASSPYTGQGGRETQYF.

V gene TRBV5-6 combines with J gene TRBJ2-3; TCRdb's D call of TRBD2 is untestable without DNA. From germline, CDR1 is SGHDT and CDR2 YYEEEE. This CDR3 spans 16 amino acids. CDR3 protein: CASSPLGADATDTQYF.

The chain joins TRBV7-2 to TRBJ2-3. CDR3 length: 14 residues. Looked up from germline, CDR1 is SGHTA and CDR2 is FQGNSA. CDR3 sequence: CASSLFEFPDTQYF.

The rearrangement uses TRBV4-3 and TRBJ1-6; TCRdb gives TRBD1 as the D gene, but with no DNA this cannot be confirmed. The CDR3 is made up of 14 amino acids. From germline, CDR1 is LGHNA and CDR2 YSLEER. The CDR3 spells CASSHEGADSPLHF.

CDR3 amino acids: CASSFRVPYEQYF. The chain has TRBV12-3 or TRBV12-4 and TRBJ2-7; there is no DNA to check the TCRdb D call of TRBD2. This CDR3 contains 13 residues.

The J gene is TRBJ2-3, the V gene TRBV11-3; as DNA is missing, the TRBD2 call by TCRdb cannot be tested. Looked up from germline, CDR1 is SGHNT and CDR2 is YENEEA. CDR3 length: 16 residues. CDR3 residues: CASSGRTSGSTDTQYF.

The rearrangement joins TRBV6-5 to TRBJ1-1; TCRdb returns TRBD1, unconfirmable since there is no DNA. Germline V gene data show CDR1 as MNHEY and CDR2 as SVGAGI. The CDR3 loop spans 13 amino acids. The CDR3 spells CASSYLGDTEAFF.

This sequence joins TRBV15 and TRBJ2-1; TCRdb picks TRBD2, but there is no DNA to check that call. The germline gives CDR1 LNHNV, CDR2 YYDKDF (reference sequence). The CDR3 is 17 residues long. The CDR3 reads CATSPLKGLAGHNEQFF.

The V and J genes are TRBV7-2 and TRBJ1-4. Germline V gene data show CDR1 as SGHTA and CDR2 as FQGNSA. This CDR3 is built from 14 residues. This CDR3 reads CASREGGSNEKLFF.

This chain uses TRBV18 with TRBJ2-7. Germline-derived CDR1 and CDR2 are KGHSH and LQKENI. This CDR3 comprises 13 residues. The CDR3 sequence: CASSPRLEDEQYF.

The chain carries TRBV6-1 and TRBJ2-7; with no DNA, the TCRdb D assignment of TRBD1 cannot be verified. The germline gives CDR1 MNHNS, CDR2 SASEGT. The CDR3 has 14 amino acids. CDR3 sequence: CASTPGAGQYGQYF.

V usage is TRBV10-3 and J usage is TRBJ1-1; the TCRdb call, TRBD1, lacks DNA for checking. Germline assignment: CDR1 ENHRY and CDR2 SYGVKD. The CDR3 contains 13 residues. The CDR3 loop is CAIFWGGLTEAFF.

The chain is built from TRBV9 and TRBJ2-1; without DNA, the TCRdb call of TRBD2 cannot be checked. CDR1 and CDR2 from the germline V gene are SGDLS and YYNGEE. CDR3 length: 16 residues. This CDR3 is CASSALAGHSYNEQFF.

The V call is TRBV6-2 or TRBV6-3, the J call TRBJ2-4. CDR3 size: 14 residues. In germline, CDR1 is MNHEY, CDR2 SVGEGT. CDR3 loop: CASTTGLAKNIQYF.

This chain links TRBV7-2 with TRBJ2-1; TCRdb's D call of TRBD1 is untestable without DNA. The CDR3 is 22 residues long. Germline lookup yields CDR1 SGHTA and CDR2 FQGNSA. The CDR3 region is CASSFPYRSDCYEPQGCNEQFF.

The rearrangement links TRBV6-2 or TRBV6-3 to TRBJ2-7; the D gene TCRdb calls, TRBD2, cannot be checked with no DNA. The CDR3 runs 11 residues. Germline CDR1 is MNHEY and CDR2 is SVGEGT. CDR3: CASGPAYEQYF.

V usage is TRBV5-5 and J usage is TRBJ1-2. There are 16 residues in the CDR3. Germline V lookup: CDR1 SGHKS, CDR2 YYEKEE (reference sequence). The CDR3 here is CASSLIPGAANYGYTF. Using reference TRBV5-5 and TRBJ1-2 for the parts outside the CDR3, the full variable domain is DAGVTQSPTHLIKTRGQQVTLRCSPISGHKSVSWYQQVLGQGPQFIFQYYEKEERGRGNFPDRFSARQFPNYSSELNVNALLLGDSALYLCASSLIPGAANYGYTFGSGTRLTVV.

V usage is TRBV9 and J usage is TRBJ2-2; TCRdb picks TRBD2, but there is no DNA to check that call. This CDR3 spans 15 amino acids. Germline values: CDR1 SGDLS, CDR2 YYNGEE. CDR3 region: CASSETSGEVGELFF.

This chain connects TRBV7-8 to TRBJ2-1; without DNA, the TCRdb call of TRBD2 cannot be checked. CDR1 is SGHVS and CDR2 is FQNEAQ in the germline V gene. The CDR3 extends over 14 amino acids. The CDR3 here is CASSVPGLGNEQFF.

The V call is TRBV12-3 or TRBV12-4, the J call TRBJ2-5; TCRdb's D gene call, TRBD1, goes unchecked for lack of DNA. The CDR3 contains 16 residues. Here the CDR3 reads CASSASGTGGGETQYF.

The chain recombines TRBV28 with TRBJ2-3; as DNA is missing, the TRBD1 call by TCRdb cannot be tested. The CDR3 loop spans 15 amino acids. Germline CDR1 reads MDHEN; CDR2 reads SYDVKM. CDR3 sequence reads: CASSPPGGSADTQYF. The variable domain in full, completed from reference TRBV28 and TRBJ2-3, reads DVKVTQSSRYLVKRTGEKVFLECVQDMDHENMFWYRQDPGLGLRLIYFSYDVKMKEKGDIPEGYSVSREKKERFSLILESASTNQTSMYLCASSPPGGSADTQYFGPGTRLTVL.

This chain joins TRBV20-1 and TRBJ2-1. Germline values: CDR1 DFQATT, CDR2 SNEGSKA (reference sequence). There are 11 residues in the CDR3. The CDR3 here is CSARQVNEQFF.